Shown below are 30 T cell receptor beta chains from a single sample sequenced in a study of blood T cells in healthy people across ages. For the second PCR, which ran for 7 to 11 cycles, a sample-barcoded 5' primer and a J-beta primer mix were used. Each CDR3 protein gets one entry after TCRdb re-called the 5' RACE reads with MiXCR. Of 750,000 to 1,000,000 distinct CDR3 sequences listed, about 28% were seen once; the top ten hold 9.5% to 13%. This same sample was also taken into another study, of T cells of mothers and their children.

Sequencing was performed on blood. The receptors were sampled from a middle-aged woman in good health.

This clonotype was seen many times. This rearrangement joins TRBV12-3 or TRBV12-4 to TRBJ2-7; no reliable D call. Trimming took 0 bases from V and 7 from J, leaving 13 bases between them. The CDR3 is 14 amino acids. Here the CDR3 DNA reads TGTGCCAGCAGTTTAGCGTCGACCTACGGGGAGCAGTACTTC. Protein product: CASSLASTYGEQYF.

The chain links TRBV7-9 to TRBJ2-5; D possibly corresponds to TRBD2 (6 bases). Germline V gene lookup returns CDR1 SEHNR and CDR2 FQNEAQ (reference sequence). V lost 1 base, J lost 0 bases, and 12 bases lay in between. CDR3 length equals 16 residues. The chain's CDR3 is CASSLGVGGDQETQYF. The CDR3 nucleotides read TGTGCCAGCAGCTTAGGTGTGGGCGGGGACCAAGAGACCCAGTACTTC.

V is TRBV4-1 and J is TRBJ2-6; perhaps TRBD1 as D (6 bases). Germline V gives CDR1 MGHRA, CDR2 YSYEKL. The CDR3 covers 19 residues. V was pared by 0 bases and J by 0 bases, with 15 bases between. DNA of the CDR3: TGCGCCAGCAGCCAAGATGGGGACAACACCTACTCTGGGGCCAACGTCCTGACTTTC. Translated, it gives CASSQDGDNTYSGANVLTF.

As concerns this clonotype: It may be a read error: a sequence one base away is much more abundant. The chain is built from TRBV6-1 and TRBJ2-1, with TRBD2 matching 7 bases. The V segment lost 4 bases and the J segment 13 bases; nucleotides outside the gene matches: 10. CDR1 MNHNS and CDR2 SASEGT come from the germline V gene. This CDR3 is 13 amino acids long. The CDR3 coding sequence is TGTGCCAGCAGTGGGGGTTTGCGGGAGACCCAGTTCTTC. The encoded protein is CASSGGLRETQFF.

The chain has TRBV6-1 and TRBJ2-1; D not resolved. The CDR3 consists of 15 residues. With 3 bases removed from V and 0 bases from J, the gap between germline ends came to 9 bases. Germline V gene lookup returns CDR1 MNHNS and CDR2 SASEGT. As DNA, the CDR3 is TGTGCCAGCAGTGAGGCCAGCCTCTCCTACAATGAGCAGTTCTTC. This encodes CASSEASLSYNEQFF.

This clonotype occurred many times. The chain carries TRBV29-1 and TRBJ2-5; tentative D call: TRBD2 (6 bases). Germline-derived CDR1 and CDR2 are SQVTM and ANQGSEA. The CDR3 length is 12 residues. Trimming left V 5 bases short and J 3 bases short, with 10 bases between. The CDR3 DNA sequence: TGCAGCGTTTCTTCGGGGGAAGAGACCCAGTACTTC. This translates into CSVSSGEETQYF.

The rearrangement joins TRBV12-3 or TRBV12-4 to TRBJ1-6; the D is unclear. CDR3 length: 13 amino acids. The ends were cut back, 5 bases at V and 7 bases at J, with 9 bases in the middle. The CDR3 protein is CASSKNMNSPLHF. The CDR3 nucleotides read TGTGCCAGCAGTAAAAACATGAATTCACCCCTCCACTTT.

Only a few counts were recorded for this clonotype. This chain joins TRBV20-1 and TRBJ2-3; 8 bases are a match to TRBD1. Germline V gene sequence: CDR1 DFQATT, CDR2 SNEGSKA (reference sequence). The CDR3 has 14 amino acids. The trim removed 6 bases at V and 2 bases at J, leaving 7 bases unmatched. The CDR3 coding sequence is TGCAGTGCACCGGACAGGGCGCTCACAGATACGCAGTATTTT. Amino acids: CSAPDRALTDTQYF.

This clonotype was counted ten times or more. V is TRBV28 and J is TRBJ2-7; weak D call: TRBD1 (6 bases). In germline, CDR1 is MDHEN, CDR2 SYDVKM. The CDR3 runs to 15 residues. V was clipped by 3 bases and J by 1 base, with 13 bases between them. This CDR3 is CASSFPTGSSYEQYF. CDR3 nucleotide sequence: TGTGCCAGCAGTTTCCCCACAGGGTCGTCCTACGAGCAGTACTTC.

V is TRBV5-1 and J is TRBJ2-1; maybe TRBD1 (6 bases). The length of the CDR3 is 17 residues. The germline V gene encodes CDR1 SGHRS and CDR2 YFSETQ. Trimming left V 4 bases short and J 1 base short, with 18 bases between. CDR3: CASSTGWGSGSYNEQFF. DNA for the CDR3: TGCGCCAGCAGCACAGGGTGGGGTTCGGGATCCTACAATGAGCAGTTCTTC.

This clonotype was counted a few times. The chain links TRBV18 to TRBJ1-5; D remains unclear. The V end was cut by 6 bases, the J end by 3 bases, with 15 bases between. The CDR3 is 15 residues long. Germline V lookup: CDR1 KGHSH, CDR2 LQKENI. CDR3 protein: CASSPSRGANQPQHF. The CDR3 bases are TGTGCCAGCTCTCCCTCCCGCGGAGCCAATCAGCCCCAGCATTTT.

Only one count was recorded for this clonotype. V usage is TRBV12-3 or TRBV12-4 and J usage is TRBJ1-2; 8 nucleotides match TRBD1. The length of the CDR3 is 13 residues. V trimming: 3 bases; J trimming: 8 bases; junction bases outside the gene matches: 5. CDR3 sequence reads: CASSFRTGRGYTF. The CDR3 DNA sequence: TGTGCCAGCAGTTTCCGGACAGGGCGGGGCTACACCTTC.

This clonotype was seen more than once but under ten times. The V call is TRBV12-3 or TRBV12-4, the J call TRBJ2-3; D might be TRBD1 (6 bases). Trimming removed 4 bases at V and 0 bases at J, with 20 bases between. The CDR3 has 18 residues. CDR3 protein: CASSSSQGEGRSTDTQYF. The CDR3 DNA is TGTGCCAGCAGTTCCTCACAGGGAGAAGGTAGAAGCACAGATACGCAGTATTTT.

This clonotype has more than one count but fewer than ten. J is TRBJ1-4 and V is TRBV5-1; 9 nucleotides agree with TRBD1. The germline gives CDR1 SGHRS, CDR2 YFSETQ. The CDR3 sequence is 16 residues long. Trimming removed 1 base from V and 5 bases from J; junction bases left unmatched: 6. Written as DNA, the CDR3 is TGCGCCAGCAGCTTGAGGGGACAGGGAAACAATGAAAAACTGTTTTTT. Its protein product is CASSLRGQGNNEKLFF. Using reference TRBV5-1 and TRBJ1-4 for the parts outside the CDR3, the full variable domain is KAGVTQTPRYLIKTRGQQVTLSCSPISGHRSVSWYQQTPGQGLQFLFEYFSETQRNKGNFPGRFSGRQFSNSRSEMNVSTLELGDSALYLCASSLRGQGNNEKLFFGSGTQLSVL.

This clonotype was seen a few times. V is TRBV12-3 or TRBV12-4 and J is TRBJ1-2; D is perhaps TRBD1 (6 bases). This CDR3 contains 14 residues. Trimming took off 4 bases at V and 4 bases at J, with 13 bases between the two ends. CDR3 in amino acids: CASSSSGVSYGYTF. The DNA of the CDR3 is TGTGCCAGCAGTTCCTCAGGGGTTTCCTATGGCTACACCTTC.

The V gene is TRBV29-1, the J gene TRBJ1-4; weak D call: TRBD1 (5 bases). The CDR3 is 14 residues long. V was trimmed by 6 bases and J by 0 bases, leaving 11 bases between them. Germline CDR1 is SQVTM and CDR2 is ANQGSEA. For the CDR3, the DNA is TGCAGCGTGGGACGGGACGCAACTAATGAAAAACTGTTTTTT. This sequence encodes CSVGRDATNEKLFF.

The V call is TRBV5-5, the J call TRBJ1-5; 7 bases match TRBD1. Germline CDR1 reads SGHKS; CDR2 reads YYEKEE (reference sequence). The V gene end was trimmed by 3 bases and the J gene end by 7 bases; junction bases not matched to a gene: 7. This CDR3 contains 14 residues. CDR3 loop: CASSWEGGQQPQHF. CDR3 DNA: TGTGCCAGCAGCTGGGAAGGGGGACAGCAGCCCCAGCATTTT.

This clonotype was counted between two and nine times. J is TRBJ2-7 and V is TRBV7-2; 8 positions agree with TRBD2. CDR3 length: 15 residues. Trimming at V came to 5 bases and at J to 3 bases, leaving 9 bases not matched to a gene. CDR1 and CDR2 (germline): SGHTA, FQGNSA. CDR3 loop: CTSSTRTSPIYEQYF. As DNA, the CDR3 is TGTACCAGCAGCACTAGGACTAGCCCGATCTACGAGCAGTACTTC.

This clonotype showed up many times. CDR3 sequence (DNA): TGCAGTGTGGGAGAGGTCCGGGGCTTCCCTGAAGCTTTCTTT. Protein sequence: CSVGEVRGFPEAFF. V and J are TRBV20-1 and TRBJ1-1; D possibly corresponds to TRBD1 (5 bases). The germline gives CDR1 DFQATT, CDR2 SNEGSKA (reference sequence). The CDR3 is 14 residues long. V was trimmed by 7 bases and J by 6 bases, leaving 21 bases between them.

This clonotype was seen a few times. The V and J genes are TRBV28 and TRBJ2-4; TRBD1 might be the D (6 bases). The last part of the DNA fits TRBJ2-7 better; the J call may be wrong. Looked up from germline, CDR1 is MDHEN and CDR2 is SYDVKM. CDR3 length: 14 amino acids. CDR3 in amino acids: CASSFKDRTYEQYF. The DNA of the CDR3 is TGTGCCAGCAGTTTCAAGGACAGAACCTACGAGCAGTACTTC.

This clonotype has a count of ten or more. The chain carries TRBV5-5 and TRBJ2-5; the D gene is possibly TRBD1 (5 bases). Per the germline V gene, CDR1 is SGHKS and CDR2 is YYEKEE (reference sequence). V was trimmed by 1 base and J by 2 bases, leaving 12 bases between them. The CDR3 loop spans 15 amino acids. The DNA of the CDR3 is TGTGCCAGCAGCTTGTCCGGACATCCACAAGAGACCCAGTACTTC. This sequence encodes CASSLSGHPQETQYF.

The chain links TRBV20-1 to TRBJ1-2; 10 nucleotides match TRBD1. This CDR3 is 15 amino acids long. Germline V gene data show CDR1 as DFQATT and CDR2 as SNEGSKA (reference sequence). The ends lost 2 bases at V and 3 bases at J; junction bases unmatched: 6. This CDR3 is CSARPRQGADYGYTF. The CDR3 DNA reads TGCAGTGCTAGACCCCGACAGGGGGCAGACTATGGCTACACCTTC.

This clonotype has a handful of counts. The chain carries TRBV28 and TRBJ2-4; D uncertain. This CDR3 contains 15 residues. V lost 6 bases to trimming and J lost 0 bases, with 12 bases between them. The germline CDR1 and CDR2 sequences are MDHEN and SYDVKM. In DNA form, the CDR3 reads TGTGCCAGCAGCGAGTCGAGTCTAGCCAAAAACATTCAGTACTTC. Residues: CASSESSLAKNIQYF. The entire variable domain, with the rest obtained from reference TRBV28 and TRBJ2-4, is as follows: DVKVTQSSRYLVKRTGEKVFLECVQDMDHENMFWYRQDPGLGLRLIYFSYDVKMKEKGDIPEGYSVSREKKERFSLILESASTNQTSMYLCASSESSLAKNIQYFGAGTRLSVL.

This clonotype was seen many times. This chain uses TRBV7-2 with TRBJ1-1; D is possibly TRBD1 (5 bases). In germline, CDR1 is SGHTA, CDR2 FQGNSA. The CDR3 is made up of 13 amino acids. V shed 1 base and J shed 4 bases, with 7 bases lying between them. The CDR3 DNA reads TGTGCCAGCAGCTTAGGCGGGGGCACTGAAGCTTTCTTT. It encodes CASSLGGGTEAFF.

This clonotype was detected only a few times. This sequence joins TRBV5-1 and TRBJ2-5, with 9 bases aligning to TRBD2. The CDR3 is 17 amino acids. V shed 0 bases, J shed 5 bases, and the junction held 11 bases outside the gene matches. Germline V gene data show CDR1 as SGHRS and CDR2 as YFSETQ. The CDR3 coding sequence is TGCGCCAGCAGCTTGGACTTAGCGGGGGCCTCGGGGGAGACCCAGTACTTC. Protein product: CASSLDLAGASGETQYF.

This clonotype was counted between two and nine times. The chain has TRBV5-5 and TRBJ1-2; 10 nucleotides line up with TRBD1. The CDR3 consists of 14 residues. Trimming removed 5 bases from V and 8 bases from J; junction bases left unmatched: 9. CDR1 is SGHKS and CDR2 is YYEKEE in the germline V gene (reference sequence). The CDR3 is CASSADRGLFGYTF. The DNA for the CDR3 is TGTGCCAGCAGTGCCGACAGGGGGCTCTTCGGCTACACCTTC.

This chain links TRBV28 with TRBJ2-7; D call uncertain. Trimming shortened V by 6 bases and J by 0 bases, and 24 bases separated the two germline ends. CDR3 length equals 18 residues. In germline, CDR1 is MDHEN, CDR2 SYDVKM. In DNA form, the CDR3 reads TGTGCCAGCAGCCACGAAGTCCGGACCGCCCGAGGCTCCTACGAGCAGTACTTC. It yields the protein CASSHEVRTARGSYEQYF.

This clonotype turned up a few times. The chain couples TRBV7-9 to TRBJ2-5, with D tentatively TRBD1 or TRBD2 (5 bases each). V was pared by 2 bases and J by 5 bases, with 15 bases between. The CDR3 is made up of 15 amino acids. From germline, CDR1 is SEHNR and CDR2 FQNEAQ (reference sequence). CDR3 residues: CASSLPGTGRETQYF. The CDR3 DNA is TGTGCCAGCAGCTTACCGGGAACGGGACGCGAGACCCAGTACTTC.

The table lists this clonotype with a few counts. This chain connects TRBV7-2 to TRBJ2-1; 13 nucleotides line up with TRBD2. The CDR3 consists of 16 residues. Unmatched junction bases numbered 7, after V lost 1 base and J lost 10 bases. Germline-derived CDR1 and CDR2 are SGHTA and FQGNSA. CDR3 in amino acids: CASSLVTSGGAGEQFF. The CDR3 region has the DNA TGTGCCAGCAGCTTAGTTACTAGCGGGGGGGCCGGAGAGCAGTTCTTC. The entire variable domain, with the rest obtained from reference TRBV7-2 and TRBJ2-1, is as follows: GAGVSQSPSNKVTEKGKDVELRCDPISGHTALYWYRQSLGQGLEFLIYFQGNSAPDKSGLPSDRFSAERTGGSVSTLTIQRTQQEDSAVYLCASSLVTSGGAGEQFFGPGTRLTVL.

The rearrangement uses TRBV12-3 or TRBV12-4 and TRBJ1-1; no reliable D call. The CDR3 spans 14 residues. The ends were cut back, 6 bases at V and 4 bases at J, with 15 bases in the middle. The CDR3 is CASSPLPGSTEAFF. The CDR3 nucleotides read TGTGCCAGCAGCCCGCTCCCGGGGAGCACTGAAGCTTTCTTT.